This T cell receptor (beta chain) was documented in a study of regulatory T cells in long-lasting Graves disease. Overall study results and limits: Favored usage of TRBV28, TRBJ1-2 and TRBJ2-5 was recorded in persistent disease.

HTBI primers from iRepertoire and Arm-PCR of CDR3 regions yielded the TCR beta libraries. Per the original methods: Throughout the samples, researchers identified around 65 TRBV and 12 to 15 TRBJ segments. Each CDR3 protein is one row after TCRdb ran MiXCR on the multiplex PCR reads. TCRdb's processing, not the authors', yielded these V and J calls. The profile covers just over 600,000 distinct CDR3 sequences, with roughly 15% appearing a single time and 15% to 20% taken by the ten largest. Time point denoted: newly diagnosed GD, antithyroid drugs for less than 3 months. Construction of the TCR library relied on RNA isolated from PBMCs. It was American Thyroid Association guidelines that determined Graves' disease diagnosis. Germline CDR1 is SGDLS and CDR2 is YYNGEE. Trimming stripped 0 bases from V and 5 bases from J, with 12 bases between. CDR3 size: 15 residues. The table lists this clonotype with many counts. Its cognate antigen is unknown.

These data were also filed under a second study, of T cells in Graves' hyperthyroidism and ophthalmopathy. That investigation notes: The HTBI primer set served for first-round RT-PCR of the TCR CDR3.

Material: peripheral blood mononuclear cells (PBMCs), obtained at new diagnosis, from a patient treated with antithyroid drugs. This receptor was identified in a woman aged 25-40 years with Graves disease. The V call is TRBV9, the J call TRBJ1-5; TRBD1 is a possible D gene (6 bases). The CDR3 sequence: CASSVAGDKYQPQHF. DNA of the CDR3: TGTGCCAGCAGCGTAGCTGGGGACAAGTATCAGCCCCAGCATTTT.